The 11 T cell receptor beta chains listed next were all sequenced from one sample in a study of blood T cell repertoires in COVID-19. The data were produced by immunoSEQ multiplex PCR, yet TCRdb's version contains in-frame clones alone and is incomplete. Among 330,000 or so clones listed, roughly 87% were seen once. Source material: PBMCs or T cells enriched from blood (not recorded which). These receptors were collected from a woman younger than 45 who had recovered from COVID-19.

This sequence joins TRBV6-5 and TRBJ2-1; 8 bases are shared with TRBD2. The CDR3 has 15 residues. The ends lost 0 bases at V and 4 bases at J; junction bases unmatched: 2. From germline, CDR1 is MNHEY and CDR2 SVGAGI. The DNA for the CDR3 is TGTGCCAGCAGTTACTCCGGGGGGGAATACAATGAGCAGTTCTTC. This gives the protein CASSYSGGEYNEQFF.

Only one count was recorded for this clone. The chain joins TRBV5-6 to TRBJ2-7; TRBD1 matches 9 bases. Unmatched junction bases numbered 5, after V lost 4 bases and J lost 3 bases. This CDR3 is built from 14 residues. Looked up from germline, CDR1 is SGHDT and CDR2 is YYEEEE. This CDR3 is CASSPGQGYYEQYF. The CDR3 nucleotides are TGTGCCAGCAGCCCGGGACAGGGTTACTACGAGCAGTACTTC. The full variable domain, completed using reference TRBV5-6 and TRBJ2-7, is DAGVTQSPTHLIKTRGQQVTLRCSPKSGHDTVSWYQQALGQGPQFIFQYYEEEERQRGNFPDRFSGHQFPNYSSELNVNALLLGDSALYLCASSPGQGYYEQYFGPGTRLTVT.

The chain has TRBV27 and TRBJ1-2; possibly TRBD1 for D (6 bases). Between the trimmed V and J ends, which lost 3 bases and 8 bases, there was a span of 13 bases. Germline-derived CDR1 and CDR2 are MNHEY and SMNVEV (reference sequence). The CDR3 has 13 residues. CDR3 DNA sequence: TGTGCCAGCAGTTTTTGGGCAGGGGAAGGCTACACCTTC. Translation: CASSFWAGEGYTF.

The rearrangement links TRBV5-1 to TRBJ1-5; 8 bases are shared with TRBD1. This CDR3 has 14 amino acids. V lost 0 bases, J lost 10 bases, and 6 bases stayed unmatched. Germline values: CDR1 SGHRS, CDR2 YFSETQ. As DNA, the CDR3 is TGCGCCAGCAGCTTGGAGTCAGGGGGCGAACCCCAGCATTTT. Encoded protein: CASSLESGGEPQHF. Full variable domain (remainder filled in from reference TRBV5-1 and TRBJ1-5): KAGVTQTPRYLIKTRGQQVTLSCSPISGHRSVSWYQQTPGQGLQFLFEYFSETQRNKGNFPGRFSGRQFSNSRSEMNVSTLELGDSALYLCASSLESGGEPQHFGDGTRLSIL.

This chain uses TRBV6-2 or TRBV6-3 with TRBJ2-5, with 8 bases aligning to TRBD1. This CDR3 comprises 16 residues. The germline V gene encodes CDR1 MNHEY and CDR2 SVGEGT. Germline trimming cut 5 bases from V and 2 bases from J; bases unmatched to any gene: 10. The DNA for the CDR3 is TGTGCCAGCAGTCACGCCGGGACAGGAGTACAAGAGACCCAGTACTTC. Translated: CASSHAGTGVQETQYF.

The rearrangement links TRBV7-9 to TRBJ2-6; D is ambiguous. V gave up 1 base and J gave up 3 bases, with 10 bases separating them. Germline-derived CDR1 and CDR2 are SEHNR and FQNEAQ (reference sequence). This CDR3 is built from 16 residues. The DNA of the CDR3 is TGTGCCAGCAGCTTAGGGCCCACGGGTGGGGCCAACGTCCTGACTTTC. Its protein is CASSLGPTGGANVLTF.

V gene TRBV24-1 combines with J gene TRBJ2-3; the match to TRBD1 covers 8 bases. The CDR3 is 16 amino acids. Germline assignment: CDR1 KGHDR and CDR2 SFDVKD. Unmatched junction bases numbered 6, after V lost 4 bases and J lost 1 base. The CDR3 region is CATSDYRGEGTDTQYF. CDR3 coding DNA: TGTGCCACCAGTGACTACAGGGGGGAGGGCACAGATACGCAGTATTTT.

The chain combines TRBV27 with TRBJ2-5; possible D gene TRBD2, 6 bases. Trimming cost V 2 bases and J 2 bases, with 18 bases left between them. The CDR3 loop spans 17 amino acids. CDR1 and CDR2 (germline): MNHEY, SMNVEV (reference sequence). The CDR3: CASSLVGFASVQETQYF. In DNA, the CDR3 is TGTGCCAGCAGTTTAGTGGGCTTCGCTAGCGTACAAGAGACCCAGTACTTC.

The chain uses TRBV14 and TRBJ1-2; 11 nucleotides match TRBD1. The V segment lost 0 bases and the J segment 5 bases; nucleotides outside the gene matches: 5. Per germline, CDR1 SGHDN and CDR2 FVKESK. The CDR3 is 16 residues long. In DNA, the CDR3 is TGTGCCAGCAGCCAAGATCTTGGGACAGGGGGATATGGCTACACCTTC. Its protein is CASSQDLGTGGYGYTF.

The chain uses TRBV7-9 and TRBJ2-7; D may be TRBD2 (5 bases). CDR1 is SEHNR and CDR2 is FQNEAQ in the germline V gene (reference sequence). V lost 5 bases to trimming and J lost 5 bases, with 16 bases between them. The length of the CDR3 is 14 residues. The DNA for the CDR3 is TGTGCCAGCAGCCCACCTATGGTCGGGGACGAGCAGTACTTC. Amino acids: CASSPPMVGDEQYF.

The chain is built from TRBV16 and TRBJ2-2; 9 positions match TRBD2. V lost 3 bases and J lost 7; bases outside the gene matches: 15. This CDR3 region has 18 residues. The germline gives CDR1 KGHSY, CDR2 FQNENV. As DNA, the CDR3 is TGTGCCAGCAGCCAGTTGGTAGGTTGCGGGGGGGCTGGCGGGGAGCTGTTTTTT. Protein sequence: CASSQLVGCGGAGGELFF.